A single sample is the source of the 13 T cell receptor beta chains below, sequenced in a study of shared clonotypes between healthy human individuals. TCRdb's copy holds only in-frame clones and misses some; the assay was immunoSEQ multiplex PCR. The sample carries about 2.4 million clones, roughly 93% recorded once. Sample: naive CD4+ T cells from PBMCs. Indicated subset: CD45RA+ positively selected. All receptors come from a man aged 18 to 35 in good health. Some clones in this sample may be carry-over from other donors' samples.

This chain links TRBV30 with TRBJ2-2; 7 bases align to TRBD1. The CDR3 consists of 21 residues. CDR1 is GTSNPN, CDR2 SVGIG, per germline (reference sequence). Trimming removed 0 bases from V and 1 base from J; junction bases left unmatched: 20. In DNA form, the CDR3 reads TGTGCCTGGAGTGTGAGGGGGCCTATTGTATTGACCCCCGGGAACACCGGGGAGCTGTTTTTT. It yields the protein CAWSVRGPIVLTPGNTGELFF.

This chain uses TRBV20-1 with TRBJ2-1; D gene uncertain. This CDR3 contains 11 residues. The V gene lost 4 bases and the J gene lost 10 bases, with 11 bases spanning the gap. The V gene's germline CDR1 is DFQATT and CDR2 SNEGSKA (reference sequence). DNA of the CDR3: TGCAGTGCTACCCAGAGCCAGGAGCAGTTCTTC. Protein: CSATQSQEQFF.

A word on this clone: This CDR3 is also generated by other DNA sequences in the sample. As DNA, the CDR3 is TGCGCCAGCAGCTTGGAGCCATATAGCAATCAGCCCCAGCATTTT. Its translation is CASSLEPYSNQPQHF. The chain is built from TRBV5-1 and TRBJ1-5; no clear D. V was shortened by 0 bases and J by 0 bases, with 7 bases between the two germline ends. Germline values: CDR1 SGHRS, CDR2 YFSETQ. This CDR3 is built from 15 residues.

V gene TRBV5-1 combines with J gene TRBJ1-1; the D gene is possibly TRBD1 (5 bases). Germline-derived CDR1 and CDR2 are SGHRS and YFSETQ. Trimming stripped 3 bases from V and 6 bases from J, with 12 bases between. This CDR3 region has 13 residues. This CDR3 reads CASSSTGDAEAFF. The CDR3 nucleotides read TGCGCCAGCAGCTCCACAGGAGACGCTGAAGCTTTCTTT.

In its sample, this clone was seen once. J is TRBJ2-1 and V is TRBV4-2; 8 bases map to TRBD2. V shed 4 bases and J 5 bases; nucleotides not matched to a gene: 19. There are 19 residues in the CDR3. Germline lookup yields CDR1 LGHNA and CDR2 YNFKEQ. As DNA, the CDR3 is TGTGCCAGCAGCCCCTATGGGCGCGGCGGGAGGCCAAGCGACAATGAGCAGTTCTTC. This sequence encodes CASSPYGRGGRPSDNEQFF.

The V gene is TRBV2, the J gene TRBJ2-7; TRBD2 might be the D (6 bases). The germline V gene encodes CDR1 SNHLY and CDR2 FYNNEI. The CDR3 runs to 13 residues. V dropped 7 bases and J dropped 4 bases, with 14 bases sitting between them. CDR3 DNA: TGTGCCAGCAAGCCTAGCGAGACTTACGAGCAGTACTTC. Its protein is CASKPSETYEQYF.

The chain couples TRBV29-1 to TRBJ2-1; D ambiguous. Trimming took off 6 bases at V and 0 bases at J, with 6 bases between the two ends. Germline-derived CDR1 and CDR2 are SQVTM and ANQGSEA. This CDR3 region has 12 residues. CDR3 in DNA: TGCAGCGTCGAAAACTCCTACAATGAGCAGTTCTTC. Amino acids: CSVENSYNEQFF.

The chain uses TRBV27 and TRBJ1-1; tentative D call: TRBD1 (6 bases). This CDR3 is 18 amino acids long. Germline CDR1 MNHEY, CDR2 SMNVEV (reference sequence). V was cut by 5 bases and J by 0 bases, with 22 bases left in between. CDR3 nucleotides: TGTGCCAGCAGTAAGCGGGGGGGGGCCCACTTGCTGAACACTGAAGCTTTCTTT. Amino acids: CASSKRGGAHLLNTEAFF.

This rearrangement joins TRBV28 to TRBJ1-1; 8 bases align to TRBD1. Germline V gene lookup returns CDR1 MDHEN and CDR2 SYDVKM. V trimming: 2 bases; J trimming: 5 bases; junction bases outside the gene matches: 10. The CDR3 is made up of 16 amino acids. The DNA for the CDR3 is TGTGCCAGCAGTTTAATATATGGGGACAGGAAAACTGAAGCTTTCTTT. Translated: CASSLIYGDRKTEAFF.

The rearrangement joins TRBV4-2 to TRBJ2-3; TRBD2 matches at 8 bases. Germline V gene data show CDR1 as LGHNA and CDR2 as YNFKEQ. The trim removed 5 bases at V and 4 bases at J, leaving 11 bases unmatched. CDR3 size: 16 residues. CDR3 amino acids: CASSARGGGMADTQYF. CDR3 coding DNA: TGTGCCAGCAGCGCCCGGGGGGGCGGGATGGCAGATACGCAGTATTTT.

The V and J genes are TRBV5-1 and TRBJ2-3; TRBD1 might be the D (5 bases). The germline V gene has CDR1 SGHRS and CDR2 YFSETQ. The CDR3 is made up of 15 amino acids. With 4 bases removed from V and 4 bases from J, the gap between germline ends came to 16 bases. CDR3 region: CASSGHREASDTQYF. CDR3 nucleotide sequence: TGCGCCAGCAGCGGACATAGAGAGGCGTCAGATACGCAGTATTTT.

The chain is built from TRBV11-2 and TRBJ2-5; unclear D gene. From germline, CDR1 is SGHAT and CDR2 FQNNGV. The CDR3 consists of 13 residues. Deletions cut 8 bases from V and 1 base from J, with 11 bases between. The CDR3 DNA is TGTGCCAGCCAACGGACCCTCCAAGAGACCCAGTACTTC. It yields the protein CASQRTLQETQYF. Using reference TRBV11-2 and TRBJ2-5 for the parts outside the CDR3, the full variable domain is EAGVAQSPRYKIIEKRQSVAFWCNPISGHATLYWYQQILGQGPKLLIQFQNNGVVDDSQLPKDRFSAERLKGVDSTLKIQPAKLEDSAVYLCASQRTLQETQYFGPGTRLLVL.

The chain is built from TRBV6-1 and TRBJ1-5, with a possible D match to TRBD1 (6 bases). Between the trimmed V and J ends, which lost 1 base and 4 bases, there was a span of 11 bases. This CDR3 contains 15 residues. CDR1 MNHNS and CDR2 SASEGT come from the germline V gene. The CDR3 loop reads CASSEGVRGNQPQHF. CDR3 coding DNA: TGTGCCAGCAGTGAAGGGGTGAGGGGGAATCAGCCCCAGCATTTT.